These 18 T cell receptor beta chains were all obtained from the same sample, sequenced in a study of cytomegalovirus exposure and HLA in healthy donors. The table came from immunoSEQ multiplex PCR; TCRdb's copy has only in-frame clones and leaves some out. The data contain about 58,000 clones, more than 75% of them singletons. The sequencing input was PBMCs. These TCRs come from a man in his late teens or twenties in good health and CMV-seronegative.

This chain links TRBV18 with TRBJ2-3, with 10 positions matching TRBD1. Trimming removed 6 bases from V and 4 bases from J; junction bases left unmatched: 4. CDR1 is KGHSH and CDR2 is LQKENI in the germline V gene. There are 14 residues in the CDR3. CDR3 in amino acids: CASSHGQGADTQYF. CDR3 nucleotides: TGTGCCAGCTCCCACGGACAGGGGGCAGATACGCAGTATTTT.

V and J are TRBV5-4 and TRBJ2-7, with 8 bases that match TRBD2. The CDR3 runs 14 residues. V dropped 0 bases and J dropped 3; count of bases not matched to a gene: 2. Germline CDR1 and CDR2: SGHNT and YYREEE (reference sequence). CDR3 region: CASSLVGTSYEQYF. The CDR3 coding sequence is TGTGCCAGCAGCTTGGTCGGGACTAGCTACGAGCAGTACTTC.

This chain joins TRBV7-9 and TRBJ2-1, with 13 nucleotides matching TRBD2. CDR3 length: 17 amino acids. Germline CDR1 reads SEHNR; CDR2 reads FQNEAQ (reference sequence). V was pared by 5 bases and J by 5 bases, with 9 bases of the junction left unmatched. The CDR3 region has the DNA TGTGCCAGCAGCCCAACCCCTGGGACTAGCGGGAACAATGAGCAGTTCTTC. It encodes CASSPTPGTSGNNEQFF.

J is TRBJ1-1 and V is TRBV28, with D maybe TRBD1 (6 bases). This CDR3 is built from 14 residues. Germline CDR1 is MDHEN and CDR2 is SYDVKM. Trimming took off 1 base at V and 4 bases at J, with 10 bases between the two ends. The CDR3 loop reads CASSLSGVSTEAFF. CDR3 DNA: TGTGCCAGCAGTTTATCAGGGGTGAGCACTGAAGCTTTCTTT.

The chain joins TRBV11-2 to TRBJ2-2; D gene ambiguous. Trimming cost V 1 base and J 1 base, with 4 bases left between them. CDR1 SGHAT and CDR2 FQNNGV come from the germline V gene. The CDR3 contains 14 residues. CDR3 coding DNA: TGTGCCAGCAGCTTAGGAGTGAACACCGGGGAGCTGTTTTTT. This translates into CASSLGVNTGELFF.

In this sample, this clone turned up a few times. The chain joins TRBV2 to TRBJ2-3; TRBD2 matches 10 bases. The CDR3 loop spans 14 amino acids. Germline V CDR1 and CDR2: SNHLY, FYNNEI. V shed 6 bases and J 1 base; nucleotides not matched to a gene: 1. Here the CDR3 reads CASSGTSGTDTQYF. DNA for the CDR3: TGTGCCAGCAGCGGGACTAGCGGCACAGATACGCAGTATTTT. Full variable domain (rest looked up from reference TRBV2 and TRBJ2-3): EPEVTQTPSHQVTQMGQEVILRCVPISNHLYFYWYRQILGQKVEFLVSFYNNEISEKSEIFDDQFSVERPDGSNFTLKIRSTKLEDSAMYFCASSGTSGTDTQYFGPGTRLTVL.

V is TRBV4-3 and J is TRBJ2-1; TRBD2 aligns across 9 bases. Germline CDR1 is LGHNA and CDR2 is YSLEER. There are 16 residues in the CDR3. Unmatched junction bases numbered 8, after V lost 5 bases and J lost 3 bases. CDR3 nucleotides: TGCGCCAGCAGCGCACGTCCTAGCGGGGACTACAATGAGCAGTTCTTC. Translated, it gives CASSARPSGDYNEQFF.

This clone was seen only once. The chain is built from TRBV4-1 and TRBJ2-1, with 10 bases that match TRBD2. Germline V lookup: CDR1 MGHRA, CDR2 YSYEKL. V dropped 1 base and J dropped 9; count of bases not matched to a gene: 15. This CDR3 comprises 18 residues. The CDR3 is CASSQVETSSGSGGEQFF. CDR3 DNA: TGCGCCAGCAGCCAAGTCGAGACTTCTAGCGGGAGTGGCGGTGAGCAGTTCTTC.

As DNA, the CDR3 is TGTGCCAGCAGCCAGGGACAGGGGAGCACAGATACGCAGTATTTT. Translating it yields CASSQGQGSTDTQYF. V is TRBV11-3 and J is TRBJ2-3; 10 nucleotides match TRBD1. CDR3 length equals 15 residues. Germline V gene lookup returns CDR1 SGHNT and CDR2 YENEEA. With 5 bases clipped from V and 0 bases from J, the junction kept 2 bases outside the gene matches.

The chain joins TRBV7-3 to TRBJ2-3, with TRBD1 identical over 10 bases. CDR1 SGHTA and CDR2 FQGTGA come from the germline V gene. The junction had 6 bases not matched to a gene; V was cut back by 4 bases and J by 5 bases. The length of the CDR3 is 15 residues. CDR3 loop: CASSSVGQGRDTQYF. In nucleotides, the CDR3 is TGTGCCAGCAGCTCAGTGGGACAGGGGAGAGATACGCAGTATTTT.

The J gene is TRBJ2-7, the V gene TRBV5-6, with 9 bases fitting TRBD2. CDR3 length equals 15 residues. V trimming: 4 bases; J trimming: 2 bases; junction bases outside the gene matches: 7. CDR1 and CDR2 from the germline V gene are SGHDT and YYEEEE. CDR3 DNA sequence: TGTGCCAGCAGCCTAGCGGGCGGGAGGGCCTACGAGCAGTACTTC. Translated: CASSLAGGRAYEQYF.

This chain links TRBV2 with TRBJ2-1, with 13 positions matching TRBD2. The CDR3 has 18 amino acids. Germline V CDR1 and CDR2: SNHLY, FYNNEI. With V trimmed by 6 bases and J by 8 bases, 16 bases remained unmatched. CDR3 DNA: TGTGCCAGCAGGTCGGGACTAGCGGGACTAGCTTTTATGTATGAGCAGTTCTTC. Its translation: CASRSGLAGLAFMYEQFF.

The chain joins TRBV28 to TRBJ1-5, with TRBD1 matching 7 bases. CDR1 and CDR2 (germline): MDHEN, SYDVKM. V lost 7 bases and J lost 3; bases outside the gene matches: 9. This CDR3 has 15 residues. CDR3 amino acids: CASTRGGGNNQPQHF. The DNA of the CDR3 is TGTGCCAGCACCCGTGGAGGGGGCAACAATCAGCCCCAGCATTTT.

This chain links TRBV18 with TRBJ2-7, with 10 bases identical to TRBD1. The germline V gene encodes CDR1 KGHSH and CDR2 LQKENI. The CDR3 has 15 amino acids. With V trimmed by 3 bases and J by 5 bases, 7 bases remained unmatched. The CDR3 here is CASSPPGTGAHEQYF. DNA of the CDR3: TGTGCCAGCTCACCCCCCGGGACAGGGGCCCACGAGCAGTACTTC.

The V and J genes are TRBV4-3 and TRBJ1-1, with 12 bases aligning to TRBD1. CDR1 is LGHNA and CDR2 is YSLEER in the germline V gene. The CDR3 contains 15 residues. The ends lost 4 bases at V and 5 bases at J; junction bases unmatched: 5. CDR3 loop: CASSRGTGGLTEAFF. The CDR3 DNA follows: TGCGCCAGCAGCCGAGGGACAGGGGGCTTGACTGAAGCTTTCTTT.

The chain recombines TRBV4-1 with TRBJ2-1, with 11 bases that match TRBD2. The V gene end was trimmed by 4 bases and the J gene end by 3 bases; junction bases not matched to a gene: 2. CDR3 length equals 15 residues. The germline gives CDR1 MGHRA, CDR2 YSYEKL. The CDR3 nucleotides are TGCGCCAGCAGCCGACTAGCGGGAATCTACAATGAGCAGTTCTTC. Protein sequence: CASSRLAGIYNEQFF.

This clone was found a few times. This chain uses TRBV4-1 with TRBJ2-1; 10 nucleotides agree with TRBD1. Germline V gene data show CDR1 as MGHRA and CDR2 as YSYEKL. J lost 6 bases, V lost 4 bases, and 9 bases had no gene match. The CDR3 consists of 16 residues. CDR3 sequence: CASSPAGTGVSNEQFF. The CDR3 DNA sequence: TGCGCCAGCAGCCCCGCCGGGACAGGGGTGTCCAATGAGCAGTTCTTC.

The rearrangement uses TRBV5-6 and TRBJ2-7; weak D call: TRBD1 (6 bases). The V gene's germline CDR1 is SGHDT and CDR2 YYEEEE. The CDR3 covers 17 residues. Trimming took 2 bases from V and 0 from J, leaving 18 bases between them. The CDR3 nucleotides read TGTGCCAGCAGCTTCAGGACAGATTTATTTGGCTCCTACGAGCAGTACTTC. Translation gives CASSFRTDLFGSYEQYF.